A single sample gave rise to the 30 T cell receptor beta chains below, sequenced in a study of blood T cell repertoires in COVID-19. Only in-frame clones appear in the TCRdb table, and some are missing; sequencing was by immunoSEQ multiplex PCR. The sample consists of approximately 130,000 clones, around 78% of them appearing once. Specimen: peripheral blood. These receptors originate from a human donor in a cohort sampled during active COVID-19.

This chain uses TRBV2 with TRBJ2-1, with 8 bases matching TRBD1. CDR1 SNHLY and CDR2 FYNNEI come from the germline V gene. The CDR3 is 13 residues long. V trimming: 7 bases; J trimming: 6 bases; junction bases outside the gene matches: 5. The CDR3 bases are TGTGCCAGCACCCCAGACAGGGGCAATGAGCAGTTCTTC. Translating gives CASTPDRGNEQFF.

The rearrangement joins TRBV30 to TRBJ1-1, with unresolved D. CDR3 length equals 16 residues. Trimming took off 1 base at V and 1 base at J, with 16 bases between the two ends. CDR1 is GTSNPN and CDR2 is SVGIG in the germline V gene (reference sequence). CDR3 region: CAWSGGLGLPNTEAFF. The CDR3 DNA sequence: TGTGCCTGGAGTGGAGGACTAGGACTTCCGAACACTGAAGCTTTCTTT.

The chain couples TRBV5-1 to TRBJ2-7; 7 bases map to TRBD1. V was pared by 1 base and J by 0 bases, with 7 bases of the junction left unmatched. This CDR3 is built from 16 residues. Germline values: CDR1 SGHRS, CDR2 YFSETQ. The chain's CDR3 is CASSLSGTAFSYEQYF. CDR3 in DNA: TGCGCCAGCAGCTTGTCGGGGACAGCCTTCTCCTACGAGCAGTACTTC.

CDR3 loop: CASSLGLAGDTQYF. DNA for the CDR3: TGTGCCAGCAGCCTCGGACTAGCGGGGGATACGCAGTATTTT. The chain uses TRBV7-7 and TRBJ2-3, with TRBD2 matching 12 bases. Trimming took 5 bases from V and 6 from J; bases not matched to a gene: 3. In germline, CDR1 is SSHAT, CDR2 FNYEAQ (reference sequence). The CDR3 contains 14 residues.

V usage is TRBV9 and J usage is TRBJ2-3; tentatively, D is TRBD2 (6 bases). Germline V gives CDR1 SGDLS, CDR2 YYNGEE. The CDR3 covers 16 residues. The ends were cut back, 0 bases at V and 2 bases at J, with 13 bases in the middle. The CDR3 loop reads CASSVGNGGYTDTQYF. In DNA, the CDR3 is TGTGCCAGCAGCGTAGGGAACGGGGGATACACAGATACGCAGTATTTT.

The chain carries TRBV6-6 and TRBJ1-2; 8 bases align to TRBD1. The J segment lost 0 bases and the V segment lost 5 bases, leaving 11 bases of the junction unmatched. Germline values: CDR1 MNHNY, CDR2 SVGAGI (reference sequence). The CDR3 sequence is 17 residues long. This CDR3 reads CASSPTGVQGANYGYTF. The CDR3 DNA is TGTGCCAGCAGTCCGACAGGGGTCCAGGGGGCTAACTATGGCTACACCTTC.

This chain links TRBV6-1 with TRBJ2-7, with D tentatively TRBD1 (5 bases). V was pared by 2 bases and J by 6 bases, with 11 bases between. The CDR3 consists of 13 residues. Germline CDR1 is MNHNS and CDR2 is SASEGT. In nucleotides, the CDR3 is TGTGCCAGCAGTGAAAGGCAGGGTGCCGAGCAGTACTTC. This gives the protein CASSERQGAEQYF.

V is TRBV21-1 and J is TRBJ2-6; the table's TRBD2 call for D was not verified on the DNA. TRBV21-1 is labeled a pseudogene. This CDR3 spans 18 amino acids. The CDR3 DNA follows: TGTGCCAGCAGCAAAGTCACTAGCGGGGACTCTGGGGCCAACGTCCTGACTTTC. Its protein is CASSKVTSGDSGANVLTF.

The V call is TRBV12-3 or TRBV12-4, the J call TRBJ1-1; D possibly corresponds to TRBD1 (5 bases). The CDR3 extends over 13 amino acids. Between the trimmed V and J ends, which lost 5 bases and 1 base, there was a span of 8 bases. As DNA, the CDR3 is TGTGCCAGCAGTCGCAGGGAGAACACTGAAGCTTTCTTT. The encoded protein is CASSRRENTEAFF.

With regard to this clone: Other DNA sequences in this sample translate to the same CDR3. CDR3 sequence (DNA): TGTGCCAGCAGTTTAACAGGGGGCGCGGAGGCTTTCTTT. It specifies CASSLTGGAEAFF. The V and J genes are TRBV28 and TRBJ1-1, with TRBD1 matching over 9 bases. The CDR3 runs to 13 residues. Germline CDR1 reads MDHEN; CDR2 reads SYDVKM. With V trimmed by 2 bases and J by 11 bases, 6 bases remained unmatched.

The V gene is TRBV3-1 (or the pseudogene TRBV3-2), the J gene TRBJ2-1; 12 nucleotides align to TRBD2. Trimming cost V 2 bases and J 8 bases; bases outside gene matches: 4. Germline CDR1 reads LGHDT; CDR2 reads YNNKEL (reference sequence). This CDR3 comprises 15 residues. The CDR3 reads CASSQRLAGGYEQFF. The CDR3 coding sequence is TGTGCCAGCAGCCAAAGGCTAGCGGGGGGGTATGAGCAGTTCTTC.

V gene TRBV7-8 combines with J gene TRBJ2-4; D tentatively reads TRBD1 or TRBD2 (5 bases each). The CDR3 extends over 14 amino acids. V lost 5 bases and J lost 6, with 14 bases in between. Germline values: CDR1 SGHVS, CDR2 FQNEAQ. For the CDR3, the DNA is TGTGCCAGCAGCCAGGGAGCCGCGGGAAACATTCAGTACTTC. Translation: CASSQGAAGNIQYF.

This chain links TRBV6-6 with TRBJ1-3; weak D call: TRBD1 (5 bases). There are 15 residues in the CDR3. CDR1 and CDR2 (germline): MNHNY, SVGAGI (reference sequence). The V end lost 5 bases, the J end lost 4 bases, and 15 bases lay between the germline ends. The DNA for the CDR3 is TGTGCCAGCAGTCCCCCAGGGAATTCAGGAAACACCATATATTTT. Translating gives CASSPPGNSGNTIYF.

The CDR3 loop reads CATAQPRELNTEAFF. The CDR3 DNA reads TGTGCCACCGCCCAGCCACGGGAGCTGAACACTGAAGCTTTCTTT. The chain uses TRBV15 and TRBJ1-1, with D hard to call. Between the trimmed V and J ends, which lost 8 bases and 0 bases, there was a span of 16 bases. The CDR3 sequence is 15 residues long. Germline V CDR1 and CDR2: LNHNV, YYDKDF (reference sequence).

Comment on this clone: This is likely an artifact of a read error, given a far larger clone one base away. This chain connects TRBV3-1 (or the pseudogene TRBV3-2) to TRBJ2-2; tentative D call: TRBD2 (6 bases). The CDR3 totals 16 residues. Germline V gene sequence: CDR1 LGHDT, CDR2 YNNKEL (reference sequence). The ends were cut back, 1 base at V and 5 bases at J, with 14 bases in the middle. CDR3 protein: CASSQGGGVSTGELFF. The CDR3 nucleotides are TGTGCCAGCAGCCAAGGGGGCGGGGTAAGTACCGGGGAGCTGTTTTTT.

The J gene is TRBJ2-7, the V gene TRBV3-1 (or the pseudogene TRBV3-2), with TRBD2 matching 9 bases. The CDR3 contains 16 residues. Trimming cost V 6 bases and J 0 bases; bases outside gene matches: 9. Germline lookup yields CDR1 LGHDT and CDR2 YNNKEL (reference sequence). The DNA of the CDR3 is TGTGCCAGCAGTCCCTTAGGGCGGGGGGGCTCCTACGAGCAGTACTTC. Residues: CASSPLGRGGSYEQYF.

J is TRBJ2-7 and V is TRBV18; weak D call: TRBD1 (6 bases). The V and J ends lost 1 base and 3 bases respectively, with 13 bases between them. The CDR3 covers 15 residues. Germline V gene sequence: CDR1 KGHSH, CDR2 LQKENI. The CDR3 nucleotides read TGTGCCAGCTCACCACAAACAGGGATATTCTACGAGCAGTACTTC. This translates into CASSPQTGIFYEQYF.

V is TRBV6-5 and J is TRBJ2-1, with a weak D call TRBD2 (6 bases). The CDR3 extends over 14 amino acids. CDR1 is MNHEY and CDR2 is SVGAGI in the germline V gene. The germline V and J ends were trimmed by 7 bases and 6 bases, with 16 bases remaining between them. CDR3 in amino acids: CASTPGSWGNEQFF. The CDR3 DNA sequence: TGTGCCAGCACCCCCGGGAGTTGGGGCAATGAGCAGTTCTTC.

The chain is built from TRBV5-6 and TRBJ1-2; TRBD1 agrees at 7 bases. CDR1 and CDR2 (germline): SGHDT, YYEEEE. The trim removed 3 bases at V and 4 bases at J, leaving 6 bases unmatched. The CDR3 consists of 14 residues. In DNA, the CDR3 is TGTGCCAGCAGCTCAGGGGGGACGAGCTATGGCTACACCTTC. Protein sequence: CASSSGGTSYGYTF.

J is TRBJ2-7 and V is TRBV5-6; 7 bases align to TRBD1. Germline CDR1 is SGHDT and CDR2 is YYEEEE. Losses at the gene ends were 4 bases for V and 2 bases for J; bases not matched to a gene: 9. This CDR3 has 15 amino acids. DNA of the CDR3: TGTGCCAGCAGCGCAGGGGGTCCCCCCCCCTACGAGCAGTACTTC. Translated: CASSAGGPPPYEQYF.

This chain uses TRBV28 with TRBJ1-3, with 8 bases lining up with TRBD1. Germline V gives CDR1 MDHEN, CDR2 SYDVKM. CDR3 length: 16 residues. V gave up 6 bases and J gave up 0 bases; unmatched junction bases: 7. The CDR3 is CASRGPGTGSGNTIYF. The DNA for the CDR3 is TGTGCCAGCAGGGGACCCGGGACAGGCTCTGGAAACACCATATATTTT.

This clone appeared a few times. As DNA, the CDR3 is TGTGCCAGCAGTTTCTTTGGGAAGGTCGGGATCACTGAAGCTTTCTTT. Encoded protein: CASSFFGKVGITEAFF. The chain employs TRBV28 and TRBJ1-1; D uncertain. The ends were cut back, 3 bases at V and 4 bases at J, with 18 bases in the middle. Germline V gene lookup returns CDR1 MDHEN and CDR2 SYDVKM. The CDR3 consists of 16 residues. Complete variable domain (other parts from reference TRBV28 and TRBJ1-1): DVKVTQSSRYLVKRTGEKVFLECVQDMDHENMFWYRQDPGLGLRLIYFSYDVKMKEKGDIPEGYSVSREKKERFSLILESASTNQTSMYLCASSFFGKVGITEAFFGQGTRLTVV.

The CDR3 sequence: CASSSGLGTYEQYF. The DNA for the CDR3 is TGTGCCAGCAGCTCGGGACTAGGGACTTACGAGCAGTACTTC. This sequence joins TRBV5-5 and TRBJ2-7; 8 positions agree with TRBD2. The CDR3 runs to 14 residues. Germline V lookup: CDR1 SGHKS, CDR2 YYEKEE (reference sequence). J lost 4 bases, V lost 3 bases, and 6 bases had no gene match.

The chain is built from TRBV7-9 and TRBJ1-5; 7 bases are a match to TRBD1. The germline CDR1 and CDR2 sequences are SEHNR and FQNEAQ (reference sequence). This CDR3 contains 15 residues. The V segment lost 1 base and the J segment 3 bases; nucleotides outside the gene matches: 3. CDR3 sequence: CASSLEGGLNQPQHF. Here the CDR3 DNA reads TGTGCCAGCAGCTTAGAAGGGGGCCTCAATCAGCCCCAGCATTTT.

There are a few counts of this clone. The chain links TRBV4-1 to TRBJ1-2; D not resolved. Trimming stripped 6 bases from V and 4 bases from J, with 15 bases between. The V gene's germline CDR1 is MGHRA and CDR2 YSYEKL. The CDR3 spans 14 residues. CDR3 coding DNA: TGCGCCAGCAGTCAGACCCGCCAGGTCTATGGCTACACCTTC. Translating gives CASSQTRQVYGYTF.

The chain recombines TRBV9 with TRBJ1-1; 12 positions agree with TRBD1. The V gene end was trimmed by 3 bases and the J gene end by 8 bases; junction bases not matched to a gene: 5. This CDR3 has 14 residues. Germline lookup yields CDR1 SGDLS and CDR2 YYNGEE. CDR3 protein: CASSATGTGGEAFF. For the CDR3, the DNA is TGTGCCAGCAGCGCAACCGGGACAGGGGGCGAAGCTTTCTTT.

The chain links TRBV30 to TRBJ2-2; TRBD1 matches 7 bases. Per the germline V gene, CDR1 is GTSNPN and CDR2 is SVGIG (reference sequence). V gave up 5 bases and J gave up 2 bases; unmatched junction bases: 5. CDR3 length: 14 amino acids. CDR3 protein: CAWARDSNTGELFF. The CDR3 region has the DNA TGTGCCTGGGCGAGGGACAGCAACACCGGGGAGCTGTTTTTT.

V usage is TRBV7-9 and J usage is TRBJ2-2, with 8 bases aligning to TRBD1. Germline-derived CDR1 and CDR2 are SEHNR and FQNEAQ (reference sequence). The CDR3 sequence is 16 residues long. Trimming at V came to 5 bases and at J to 1 base, leaving 6 bases not matched to a gene. The chain's CDR3 is CASSRDRGENTGELFF. The DNA for the CDR3 is TGTGCCAGCAGCCGCGACAGGGGCGAGAACACCGGGGAGCTGTTTTTT.

V and J are TRBV2 and TRBJ2-1, with D maybe TRBD1 (6 bases). V was trimmed by 6 bases and J by 14 bases, leaving 17 bases between them. The CDR3 totals 12 residues. CDR1 SNHLY and CDR2 FYNNEI come from the germline V gene. The CDR3 sequence is CASSYLQGSEFF. The CDR3, as DNA: TGTGCCAGCAGCTATCTCCAGGGGTCGGAGTTCTTC.

Only a few counts were recorded for this clone. The V and J genes are TRBV5-1 and TRBJ1-1; perhaps TRBD1 as D (6 bases). This CDR3 has 14 amino acids. CDR1 is SGHRS and CDR2 is YFSETQ in the germline V gene. Trimming took 2 bases from V and 2 from J, leaving 10 bases between them. The CDR3 protein is CASSFGQTNTEAFF. As DNA, the CDR3 is TGCGCCAGCAGCTTCGGACAGACTAACACTGAAGCTTTCTTT.